This TCR beta chain was found in a study of T cells in women clearing cervical HPV infection. Study-wide background: Case blood was drawn when the lesion was first found; control blood after infection became undetectable.

Study-level points and caveats: Cases and controls were distinguished at AUC 0.83 by richness and V genes. TRBV6-7 abundance was lower in cases than controls (around 0.1% versus 0.15%).

In regard to this clone: Its target is not known. The read finishes 3 residues shy of the CDR3 end, and the germline J gene is used to complete it.

Average input was around 1,300 ng genomic DNA for immunoSEQ TCR beta CDR3 amplification. Clones were read by immunoSEQ multiplex PCR, and TCRdb kept only the in-frame ones, dropping some. This sample's clone table lists 20,000 to 25,000 clones. The CDR3 has 17 residues. V was trimmed by 8 bases and J by 1 base, leaving 21 bases between them. The germline CDR1 and CDR2 sequences are MNHGY and SVAAGI. What was sequenced was blood buffy coat. This TCR was sampled from a woman aged 18-70 years with a cervical HPV16 infection that either progressed to CIN3+ or cleared (not recorded which). This chain joins TRBV6-9 and TRBJ2-1; no firm D call. Partial CDR3 DNA: TGTGCCAGCGATCGACTTAGGTGGTTACCATCCTACAATGAG. Encoded protein: CASDRLRWLPSYNE. The CDR3 as a whole reads CASDRLRWLPSYNEQFF.